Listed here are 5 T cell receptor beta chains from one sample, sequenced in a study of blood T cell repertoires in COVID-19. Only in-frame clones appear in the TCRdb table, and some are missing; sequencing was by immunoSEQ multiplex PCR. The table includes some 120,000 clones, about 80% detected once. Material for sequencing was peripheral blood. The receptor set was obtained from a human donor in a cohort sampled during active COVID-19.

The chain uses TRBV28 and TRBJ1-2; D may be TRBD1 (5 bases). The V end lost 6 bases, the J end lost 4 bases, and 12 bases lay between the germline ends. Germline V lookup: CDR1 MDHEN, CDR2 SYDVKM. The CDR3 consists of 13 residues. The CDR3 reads CASRLGQGYGYTF. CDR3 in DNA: TGTGCCAGCAGACTGGGGCAGGGCTATGGCTACACCTTC.

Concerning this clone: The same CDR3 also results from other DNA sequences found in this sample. The CDR3 DNA sequence: TGTGCCAGCAGCCAGGGACAGGGGGCCTATGGCTACACCTTC. It is translated as CASSQGQGAYGYTF. V usage is TRBV3-1 (or the pseudogene TRBV3-2) and J usage is TRBJ1-2, with TRBD1 matching 12 bases. The CDR3 runs to 14 residues. CDR1 and CDR2 from the germline V gene are LGHDT and YNNKEL (reference sequence). Unmatched junction bases numbered 0, after V lost 3 bases and J lost 4 bases.

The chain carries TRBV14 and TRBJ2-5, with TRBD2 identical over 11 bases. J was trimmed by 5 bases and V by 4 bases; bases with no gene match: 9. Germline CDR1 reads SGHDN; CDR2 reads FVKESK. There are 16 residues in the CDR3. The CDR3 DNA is TGTGCCAGCAGCCTCTTAGCGGGAGGGCCGCGGGAGACCCAGTACTTC. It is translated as CASSLLAGGPRETQYF.

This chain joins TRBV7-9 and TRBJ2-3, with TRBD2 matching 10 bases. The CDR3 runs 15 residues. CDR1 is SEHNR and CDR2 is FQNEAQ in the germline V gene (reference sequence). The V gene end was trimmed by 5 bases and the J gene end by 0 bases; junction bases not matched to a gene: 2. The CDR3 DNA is TGTGCCAGCAGCCGACTAGCGGGTAGCACAGATACGCAGTATTTT. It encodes CASSRLAGSTDTQYF.

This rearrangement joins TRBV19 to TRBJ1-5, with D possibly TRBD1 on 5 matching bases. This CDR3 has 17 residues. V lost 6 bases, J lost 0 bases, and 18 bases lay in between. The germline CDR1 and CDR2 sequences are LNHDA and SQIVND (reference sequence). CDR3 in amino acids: CASRGGRRYNSNQPQHF. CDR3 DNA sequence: TGTGCCAGTAGGGGGGGGAGACGCTATAATAGCAATCAGCCCCAGCATTTT.